This is a list of T cell receptor beta chains from one sample in a study of metastatic and nonmetastatic thyroid tumors. TCRdb re-called clones from the PCR reads using MiXCR. The table shows tens of thousands of clones, with under 25% occurring only once. The sequenced material came from blood. These receptors all stem from a female donor with papillary thyroid cancer or a benign thyroid nodule (not recorded which). Some clones in this sample may be carry-over from other donors' samples. The CDR3 runs from the conserved cysteine through the conserved F or W. D genes are given only for firm matches. Size is omitted from some rows. Given values are once, few, many or a class for expanded clones.

d_call clone_size j_call v_call cdr3_aa cdr3_nt
TRBD1 few TRBJ2-7 TRBV5-1 CASSSGQYSYEQYF TGCGCCAGCAGCTCGGGACAGTACTCCTACGAGCAGTACTTC
NA few TRBJ2-2 TRBV28 CASRTGTGDTGELFF TGTGCCAGCAGGACCGGGACGGGAGACACCGGGGAGCTGTTTTTT
TRBD1 few TRBJ1-1 TRBV19 CASSIVGQGNEAFF TGTGCCAGTAGTATAGTGGGACAGGGGAATGAAGCTTTCTTT
NA few TRBJ1-3 TRBV18 CASSPPGGSKWNTIYF TGTGCCAGCTCACCCCCCGGAGGCAGTAAGTGGAACACCATATATTTT
TRBD1 once TRBJ2-5 TRBV9 CASSPEGQGAQETQYF TGTGCCAGCAGTCCAGAGGGACAGGGGGCGCAAGAGACCCAGTACTTC
TRBD1 few TRBJ2-7 TRBV19 CATRTGQEQYF TGTGCCACTCGGACAGGGCAAGAGCAGTACTTC
TRBD1 NA TRBJ1-2 TRBV2 CASSEGDGTGLWGYTF TGTGCCAGCAGTGAAGGTGACGGGACAGGGCTTTGGGGCTACACCTTC
NA many TRBJ2-7 TRBV6-2/TRBV6-3 CASSFLQGAGIAYEQYF TGTGCCAGCAGTTTTCTTCAGGGCGCAGGGATAGCCTACGAGCAGTACTTC
TRBD1 NA TRBJ2-5 TRBV28 CASRSGTGGQTQYF TGTGCCAGCAGGTCAGGGACAGGGGGACAGACCCAGTACTTC
NA many TRBJ1-5 TRBV20-1 CSARAGGNQPQHF TGCAGTGCTAGGGCCGGAGGGAATCAGCCCCAGCATTTT
TRBD2 few TRBJ2-3 TRBV7-2 CASSFSGRATDTQYF TGTGCCAGCAGCTTTAGCGGGAGGGCGACAGATACGCAGTATTTT
NA NA TRBJ2-7 TRBV12-3/TRBV12-4 CASRPAETPWEQYF TGTGCCAGCAGACCCGCCGAGACCCCGTGGGAGCAGTACTTC
NA medium-sized TRBJ1-5 TRBV6-1 CASGGQSNQPQHF TGTGCCAGCGGCGGGCAGAGCAATCAGCCCCAGCATTTT
TRBD1 many TRBJ1-1 TRBV11-1 CASSFRDRFPTEAFF TGTGCCAGCAGCTTTCGGGACAGATTCCCCACTGAAGCTTTCTTT
TRBD2 many TRBJ2-1 TRBV9 CASSVLAGGVNEQFF TGTGCCAGCAGCGTACTAGCGGGAGGGGTGAATGAGCAGTTCTTC
NA few TRBJ1-1 TRBV6-2/TRBV6-3 CASSYSTGRAEAFF TGTGCCAGCAGTTACTCTACTGGGAGGGCTGAAGCTTTCTTT
TRBD1 NA TRBJ1-2 TRBV5-1 CASSRDRGYGYTF TGCGCCAGCAGCCGGGACAGGGGTTATGGCTACACCTTC
TRBD1 NA TRBJ1-2 TRBV28 CASTRRGQRNYGYTF TGTGCCAGCACCCGTCGGGGACAGAGGAACTATGGCTACACCTTC
NA NA TRBJ2-3 TRBV4-3 CASSQDVGGTDTQYF TGCGCCAGCAGCCAAGATGTCGGGGGCACAGATACGCAGTATTTT
NA few TRBJ1-6 TRBV6-1 CASSERRQARSPLHF TGTGCCAGCAGTGAAAGGAGACAGGCTAGATCACCCCTCCACTTT
TRBD2 many TRBJ2-1 TRBV2 CASGGRVTYNEQFF TGTGCCAGCGGGGGGAGGGTCACCTACAATGAGCAGTTCTTC
NA NA TRBJ1-4 TRBV6-6 CASSYRRTRGEKLFF TGTGCCAGCAGTTACAGACGGACACGGGGTGAAAAACTGTTTTTT
TRBD2 few TRBJ2-7 TRBV6-6 CASSSGLEEQYF TGTGCCAGCAGTTCCGGACTAGAAGAGCAGTACTTC
NA NA TRBJ1-5 TRBV6-1 CASSDFGGMGSNQPQHF TGTGCCAGCAGTGATTTTGGGGGAATGGGCAGCAATCAGCCCCAGCATTTT
TRBD2 NA TRBJ2-7 TRBV30 CAWSVLAGGGEQYF TGTGCCTGGAGTGTACTAGCGGGAGGAGGCGAGCAGTACTTC
NA many TRBJ1-2 TRBV20-1 CSARDSVNYGYTF TGCAGTGCTAGAGACAGCGTTAACTATGGCTACACCTTC
NA few TRBJ1-1 TRBV6-2/TRBV6-3 CASSFRMLRDGSTAFF TGTGCCAGCAGTTTCCGTATGTTGAGGGATGGGTCTACGGCTTTCTTT
NA few TRBJ1-6 TRBV18 CASAEYNSPLHF TGTGCCAGCGCAGAGTATAATTCACCCCTCCACTTT
NA many TRBJ2-5 TRBV9 CASSVSPGGKQETQYF TGTGCCAGCAGCGTTTCCCCAGGGGGGAAACAAGAGACCCAGTACTTC
TRBD2 NA TRBJ2-7 TRBV6-1 CASSHPWTSGSHEQYF TGTGCCAGCAGTCACCCTTGGACTAGCGGGAGCCACGAGCAGTACTTC
TRBD1 many TRBJ2-7 TRBV3-1 CASSRQGTDYEQYF TGTGCCAGCAGCCGACAGGGTACTGACTACGAGCAGTACTTC
NA NA TRBJ2-3 TRBV13 CVSSPGFGGTDTQYF TGTGTCAGCAGCCCAGGTTTTGGCGGCACAGATACTCAGTATTTT
NA NA TRBJ1-5 TRBV20-1 CSASIGWDLNQPQHF TGCAGTGCTAGCATAGGATGGGACCTTAATCAGCCCCAGCATTTT
TRBD1 many TRBJ2-3 TRBV28 CASSLRDSLTDTQYF TGTGCCAGCAGTCTCCGGGACAGCCTCACAGATACGCAGTATTTT